Below, 26 T cell receptor beta chains from the same sample are listed, as sequenced in a study of cytomegalovirus exposure and HLA in healthy donors. The primer mix had 60 Vbeta and 13 Jbeta primers. Here immunoSEQ multiplex PCR was the method, and the copy in TCRdb shows in-frame clones only, minus some. This sample has 110,000 to 150,000 clones, with approximately 71% found just once. Sequencing was done on a sample of PBMCs. The receptors derive from a man in his forties in good health and CMV-seronegative.

This clone was counted between two and nine times. The chain has TRBV29-1 and TRBJ1-1; D unclear. Trimming cost V 7 bases and J 3 bases, with 15 bases left between them. The CDR3 is 13 residues long. Germline V gene lookup returns CDR1 SQVTM and CDR2 ANQGSEA. CDR3 bases: TGCAGCGCTAGCAGAGAAATGCACACTGAAGCTTTCTTT. Translating it yields CSASREMHTEAFF. Supplemented by reference TRBV29-1 and TRBJ1-1, the full variable domain reads SAVISQKPSRDICQRGTSLTIQCQVDSQVTMMFWYRQQPGQSLTLIATANQGSEATYESGFVIDKFPISRPNLTFSTLTVSNMSPEDSSIYLCSASREMHTEAFFGQGTRLTVV.

The chain uses TRBV6-1 and TRBJ2-7; 9 bases match TRBD1. Losses at the gene ends were 11 bases for V and 3 bases for J; bases not matched to a gene: 8. Germline V gene sequence: CDR1 MNHNS, CDR2 SASEGT. This CDR3 comprises 13 residues. The CDR3 DNA reads as TGTGCCGGCACAGGGGGCTTGGGCTACGAGCAGTACTTC. Encoded protein: CAGTGGLGYEQYF.

This sequence joins TRBV18 and TRBJ2-3; 8 bases map to TRBD1. The germline gives CDR1 KGHSH, CDR2 LQKENI. V lost 6 bases and J lost 4; bases outside the gene matches: 6. The CDR3 contains 14 residues. CDR3 DNA sequence: TGTGCCAGCTCCCCGACAGGGGCAGCAGATACGCAGTATTTT. Amino acids: CASSPTGAADTQYF.

This clone was picked up a small number of times. The chain has TRBV6-1 and TRBJ1-2; TRBD1 aligns across 7 bases. The CDR3 has 13 residues. The V segment lost 5 bases and the J segment 5 bases; nucleotides outside the gene matches: 5. Looked up from germline, CDR1 is MNHNS and CDR2 is SASEGT. The CDR3 loop reads CASSPRGQYGYTF. DNA for the CDR3: TGTGCCAGCAGTCCCCGGGGACAGTATGGCTACACCTTC.

There are a few counts of this clone. The chain is built from TRBV10-1 and TRBJ2-3, with D possibly TRBD1 on 6 matching bases. This CDR3 has 14 residues. V was shortened by 6 bases and J by 0 bases, with 10 bases between the two germline ends. The germline CDR1 and CDR2 sequences are WNHNN and SYGVQD (reference sequence). CDR3 sequence: CASRGQLSTDTQYF. CDR3 sequence (DNA): TGCGCCAGCAGGGGACAACTGAGCACAGATACGCAGTATTTT.

This clone was detected only a few times. The chain has TRBV4-3 and TRBJ1-1; unclear D gene. Germline V gene data show CDR1 as LGHNA and CDR2 as YSLEER. This CDR3 is built from 15 residues. V was cut by 1 base and J by 7 bases, with 16 bases left in between. The CDR3 loop is CASSQGAASYFEAFF. CDR3 nucleotide sequence: TGCGCCAGCAGCCAAGGGGCAGCCAGCTACTTTGAAGCTTTCTTT.

The V gene is TRBV10-3, the J gene TRBJ1-3; 12 bases are a match to TRBD1. Per the germline V gene, CDR1 is ENHRY and CDR2 is SYGVKD. The CDR3 length is 16 residues. The trim removed 2 bases at V and 8 bases at J, leaving 7 bases unmatched. The CDR3 loop is CAISEDRDRGQYTIYF. In DNA form, the CDR3 reads TGTGCCATCAGTGAGGATCGGGACAGGGGGCAATACACCATATATTTT.

This rearrangement joins TRBV11-3 to TRBJ2-3; 8 nucleotides line up with TRBD2. The length of the CDR3 is 15 residues. V lost 5 bases to trimming and J lost 5 bases; unmatched junction nucleotides: 9. Germline V lookup: CDR1 SGHNT, CDR2 YENEEA. CDR3: CASSPPGGRLDTQYF. For the CDR3, the DNA is TGTGCCAGCAGCCCCCCGGGGGGGCGTTTAGATACGCAGTATTTT.

The CDR3 loop is CASSLVEVQNIQYF. As DNA, the CDR3 is TGTGCCAGCAGCTTGGTCGAGGTACAAAACATTCAGTACTTC. The genes are TRBV5-4 and TRBJ2-4; unclear D gene. This CDR3 is 14 amino acids long. CDR1 is SGHNT and CDR2 is YYREEE in the germline V gene (reference sequence). Trimming shortened V by 0 bases and J by 5 bases, and 9 bases separated the two germline ends.

The V and J genes are TRBV7-2 and TRBJ2-7; the D gene is possibly TRBD1 (6 bases). V dropped 3 bases and J dropped 6 bases, with 12 bases sitting between them. Germline lookup yields CDR1 SGHTA and CDR2 FQGNSA. The CDR3 totals 13 residues. CDR3 nucleotide sequence: TGTGCCAGCAGCTTCAACCAGGGGTTCGAGCAGTACTTC. The encoded protein is CASSFNQGFEQYF.

The V call is TRBV7-2, the J call TRBJ2-5, with D possibly being TRBD1 (6 bases). Germline V gene sequence: CDR1 SGHTA, CDR2 FQGNSA. The germline V and J ends were trimmed by 6 bases and 4 bases, with 15 bases remaining between them. This CDR3 contains 14 residues. This chain's CDR3 is CASSTGWGRETQYF. The CDR3, as DNA: TGTGCCAGCAGTACCGGGTGGGGGCGAGAGACCCAGTACTTC.

The chain joins TRBV15 to TRBJ1-1; no reliable D call. The V end was cut by 0 bases, the J end by 3 bases, with 8 bases between. Germline assignment: CDR1 LNHNV and CDR2 YYDKDF (reference sequence). This CDR3 comprises 14 residues. The CDR3 DNA reads TGTGCCACCAGCAGAGATTCAGTCTACACTGAAGCTTTCTTT. Its translation: CATSRDSVYTEAFF.

The chain is built from TRBV4-1 and TRBJ2-7; 9 nucleotides line up with TRBD1. V gave up 0 bases and J gave up 2 bases; unmatched junction bases: 11. The germline gives CDR1 MGHRA, CDR2 YSYEKL. This CDR3 spans 18 amino acids. CDR3: CASSQDLTGTGKTYEQYF. DNA of the CDR3: TGCGCCAGCAGCCAAGATCTCACCGGGACAGGGAAAACCTACGAGCAGTACTTC.

The chain uses TRBV7-3 and TRBJ2-3; the match to TRBD2 covers 12 bases. CDR1 and CDR2 (germline): SGHTA, FQGTGA. The CDR3 is 16 residues long. Trimming at V came to 6 bases and at J to 4 bases, leaving 8 bases not matched to a gene. CDR3 coding DNA: TGTGCCAGCAGTTTACCTAGCGGGGGGGCCCCAGATACGCAGTATTTT. This sequence encodes CASSLPSGGAPDTQYF.

The chain uses TRBV19 and TRBJ2-5, with 8 positions matching TRBD2. This CDR3 comprises 13 residues. In germline, CDR1 is LNHDA, CDR2 SQIVND (reference sequence). With 3 bases clipped from V and 7 bases from J, the junction kept 4 bases outside the gene matches. CDR3 coding DNA: TGTGCCAGTAGTATCCGGGGGGGAGGGACCCAGTACTTC. It encodes CASSIRGGGTQYF.

J is TRBJ2-2 and V is TRBV6-6; the match to TRBD1 covers 9 bases. Per germline, CDR1 MNHNY and CDR2 SVGAGI (reference sequence). The CDR3 sequence is 14 residues long. The J segment lost 7 bases and the V segment lost 8 bases, leaving 8 bases of the junction unmatched. CDR3 sequence reads: CASREQGAVGELFF. As DNA, the CDR3 is TGTGCCAGCCGAGAACAGGGGGCGGTCGGGGAGCTGTTTTTT.

V gene TRBV4-1 combines with J gene TRBJ1-2; no clear D. The V end lost 0 bases, the J end lost 10 bases, and 18 bases lay between the germline ends. CDR1 is MGHRA, CDR2 YSYEKL, per germline. This CDR3 region has 15 residues. CDR3 bases: TGCGCCAGCAGCCAAGACGGGGTCCTCCGGAGCAACTACACCTTC. Its protein is CASSQDGVLRSNYTF.

The J gene is TRBJ1-3, the V gene TRBV4-3; 8 positions agree with TRBD1. With 0 bases clipped from V and 7 bases from J, the junction kept 11 bases outside the gene matches. Germline assignment: CDR1 LGHNA and CDR2 YSLEER. The CDR3 contains 17 residues. The DNA for the CDR3 is TGCGCCAGCAGCCAAGACGCGGGACAGGCCACCCCCAACACCATATATTTT. Protein sequence: CASSQDAGQATPNTIYF.

This clone was observed a handful of times. The J gene is TRBJ2-3, the V gene TRBV5-1, with a possible D match to TRBD2 (6 bases). Trimming pared 1 base from V and 1 base from J, leaving 13 bases between. Germline V gene data show CDR1 as SGHRS and CDR2 as YFSETQ. CDR3 length: 16 amino acids. CDR3 protein: CASSLSGTPGTDTQYF. Written as DNA, the CDR3 is TGCGCCAGCAGCTTGTCCGGGACTCCGGGCACAGATACGCAGTATTTT.

The rearrangement joins TRBV18 to TRBJ2-3, with 7 bases fitting TRBD2. CDR1 is KGHSH, CDR2 LQKENI, per germline. This CDR3 region has 14 residues. With 3 bases clipped from V and 14 bases from J, the junction kept 14 bases outside the gene matches. This CDR3 is CASSPPGLPISGYF. The CDR3 DNA sequence: TGTGCCAGCTCACCTCCGGGACTACCTATATCAGGGTATTTT.

V usage is TRBV6-6 and J usage is TRBJ2-5, with 8 nucleotides matching TRBD2. This CDR3 is built from 12 residues. Trimming took 4 bases from V and 14 from J; bases not matched to a gene: 9. In germline, CDR1 is MNHNY, CDR2 SVGAGI (reference sequence). CDR3 amino acids: CASSFDSGETYF. The DNA for the CDR3 is TGTGCCAGCAGTTTCGATAGCGGGGAAACCTACTTC.

The chain joins TRBV28 to TRBJ1-2; 8 bases agree with TRBD1. V dropped 5 bases and J dropped 3; count of bases not matched to a gene: 8. The CDR3 runs 15 residues. From germline, CDR1 is MDHEN and CDR2 SYDVKM. CDR3 nucleotides: TGTGCCAGCAGTGCTTCAGGGGGCGCGGACTATGGCTACACCTTC. Translation gives CASSASGGADYGYTF.

This clone turned up a few times. This sequence joins TRBV4-1 and TRBJ2-6; weak D call: TRBD2 (5 bases). The V gene lost 1 base and the J gene lost 1 base, with 17 bases spanning the gap. Germline-derived CDR1 and CDR2 are MGHRA and YSYEKL. CDR3 length: 19 amino acids. CDR3 in amino acids: CASSQGPGLRGSGANVLTF. The CDR3 DNA sequence: TGCGCCAGCAGCCAAGGACCTGGACTCCGGGGATCTGGGGCCAACGTCCTGACTTTC.

The chain links TRBV4-1 to TRBJ2-2; a possible D gene is TRBD1 (6 bases). CDR1 and CDR2 (germline): MGHRA, YSYEKL. The length of the CDR3 is 14 residues. V lost 5 bases and J 4 bases, leaving 11 bases between the germline ends. The CDR3 nucleotides read TGCGCCAGCAGCGCCCGACAGGTCACCGGGGAGCTGTTTTTT. It is translated as CASSARQVTGELFF.

The V gene is TRBV29-1, the J gene TRBJ2-7; D not resolved. Between the trimmed V and J ends, which lost 3 bases and 1 base, there was a span of 7 bases. Germline assignment: CDR1 SQVTM and CDR2 ANQGSEA. This CDR3 is 12 amino acids long. The CDR3 region has the DNA TGCAGCGTTGAGGCCAATTCCTACGAGCAGTACTTC. Protein sequence: CSVEANSYEQYF.

The chain uses TRBV27 and TRBJ2-3; 8 bases are a match to TRBD1. Germline CDR1 is MNHEY and CDR2 is SMNVEV (reference sequence). This CDR3 has 14 residues. J was trimmed by 3 bases and V by 2 bases; bases with no gene match: 1. CDR3: CASSLQGATDTQYF. CDR3 nucleotide sequence: TGTGCCAGCAGTTTACAGGGGGCAACAGATACGCAGTATTTT.